These T cell receptor beta chains were read from a single sample in a study of OX40 agonist ivuxolimab in advanced cancers. Profiled with immunoSEQ multiplex PCR; TCRdb holds only in-frame clones, not every one. The data show roughly 76,000 clones, with 80% to 90% seen just once and roughly 4% held by the top ten. Here the sequenced sample was CD4+ or CD8+ T cells sorted from blood, taken in a trial of the OX40 agonist ivuxolimab. These receptors were taken from an adult with an advanced solid tumor such as melanoma, head and neck, liver or kidney cancer. Both conserved end residues are part of each CDR3. Fields, in order: CDR3 length, V gene, D gene, J gene, clone size, CDR3 DNA, CDR3 protein. D genes are given only for firm matches. A row's size may be missing; if present it is once, few, many or a size class.

13	TRBV7-8	TRBD2	TRBJ2-5	.	TGTGCCAGCAGAGGACTAGCCCAAGAGACCCAGTACTTC	CASRGLAQETQYF
17	TRBV7-9	TRBD2	TRBJ2-7	.	TGTGCCAGCAGCCCGGGACTAGCGGGAGGGGGGTCGGACGAGCAGTACTTC	CASSPGLAGGGSDEQYF
15	TRBV5-1	.	TRBJ2-5	.	TGCGCCAGCAGCCCAACCGGGCCAGATGGGGAGACCCAGTACTTC	CASSPTGPDGETQYF
16	TRBV2	TRBD1	TRBJ2-7	.	TGTGCCAGCAGTGAAGCGGGGACAGCCCGGATCGCCGAGCAGTACTTC	CASSEAGTARIAEQYF
16	TRBV4-1	.	TRBJ1-6	.	TGCGCCAGCAGCCAAGTTGGTACGGGGGGTAATTCACCCCTCCACTTT	CASSQVGTGGNSPLHF
15	TRBV5-1	.	TRBJ2-1	.	TGCGCCAGCAGCTTGGGTCCCAGGGGAGACAATGAGCAGTTCTTC	CASSLGPRGDNEQFF
13	TRBV7-9	.	TRBJ2-7	.	TGTGCCAGCAGCCCCGCGGACGTCTACGAGCAGTACTTC	CASSPADVYEQYF
15	TRBV6-5	.	TRBJ2-7	.	TGTGCCAGCAGTTACTCGGCAGGGGACCCCTACGAGCAGTACTTC	CASSYSAGDPYEQYF
15	TRBV21-1	.	TRBJ1-1	.	TGTGCCAGCAGCAAAGCGCCAGGGGGCGAGACTGAAGCTTTCTTT	CASSKAPGGETEAFF
15	TRBV27	.	TRBJ2-5	.	TGTGCCAGCAGTCGTTCGGGCTACATAGAAGAGACCCAGTACTTC	CASSRSGYIEETQYF
16	TRBV5-1	TRBD2	TRBJ2-1	.	TGCGCCAGCAGCTTGGAGGGACTAGCGGGAGTTAGTGAGCAGTTCTTC	CASSLEGLAGVSEQFF
15	TRBV28	.	TRBJ2-3	.	TGTGCCAGCAGTTTTCTGGCGGGGTTGGAAGATACGCAGTATTTT	CASSFLAGLEDTQYF
15	TRBV2	TRBD2	TRBJ2-1	once	TGTGCCAGCAGTGTTGGGACTAGCTCCTACAATGAGCAGTTCTTC	CASSVGTSSYNEQFF
13	TRBV10-1	.	TRBJ2-3	.	TGCGCCAGCAGGGCTAGCTCCACAGATACGCAGTATTTT	CASRASSTDTQYF
13	TRBV2	.	TRBJ1-1	.	TGTGCCAGCAGTCGCGGAGGGAACACTGAAGCTTTCTTT	CASSRGGNTEAFF
14	TRBV27	.	TRBJ2-5	.	TGTGCCAGCAGTTTGGGGGAGAGGCGGGAGACCCAGTACTTC	CASSLGERRETQYF
16	TRBV5-1	TRBD1	TRBJ2-2	.	TGCGCCAGCAGCGGAGGACAGGGGGCAATAGCCGGGGAGCTGTTTTTT	CASSGGQGAIAGELFF
14	TRBV9	.	TRBJ1-1	.	TGTGCCAGCAGCCCCCATAATACAGGAGTCGAAGCTTTCTTT	CASSPHNTGVEAFF
13	TRBV6-5	.	TRBJ1-2	.	TGTGCCAGCATGGGGTTACCTAACTATGGCTACACCTTC	CASMGLPNYGYTF
14	TRBV7-3	.	TRBJ1-4	.	TGTGCCAGCAGCCCCAGGTTTTGGGATGAAAAACTGTTTTTT	CASSPRFWDEKLFF
14	TRBV19	.	TRBJ2-7	.	TGTGCCAGTAGTATAGATTCACGGAGCTACGAGCAGTACTTC	CASSIDSRSYEQYF
14	TRBV4-1	.	TRBJ1-2	.	TGCGCCAGCAGCCAAGTGAGGGAATATAGTGGCTACACCTTC	CASSQVREYSGYTF
15	TRBV5-6	.	TRBJ1-5	.	TGTGCCAGCAGCTTGAGGAATGTAGGCAATCAGCCCCAGCATTTT	CASSLRNVGNQPQHF
16	TRBV9	.	TRBJ1-2	medium-sized	TGTGCCAGCAGCGACAACAGGAGTCCCGGAGGGGATGGCTACACCTTC	CASSDNRSPGGDGYTF
15	TRBV7-9	.	TRBJ2-2	.	TGTGCCAGCAGCCCGGGGGCAGGGGGCACCGGGGAGCTGTTTTTT	CASSPGAGGTGELFF
17	TRBV25-1	TRBD2	TRBJ2-2	.	TGTGCCAGCAGTGAACATATCGGCCTAGCGGGGTGCCGGGGAGCTGTTTTT	CASSEHIGLAGCRGAVF
13	TRBV6-5	.	TRBJ2-3	.	TGTGCCAGCAGTTACTCAAAGATAGATACGCAGTATTTT	CASSYSKIDTQYF
14	TRBV19	TRBD1	TRBJ1-2	.	TGTGCCAGTAGTACGGGGACAGCAAACTATGGCTACACCTTC	CASSTGTANYGYTF
13	TRBV2	TRBD1	TRBJ1-1	medium-sized	TGTGCCAGCAGGACAGGGGTAAACACTGAAGCTTTCTTT	CASRTGVNTEAFF
15	TRBV5-1	.	TRBJ2-5	once	TGCGCCAGCAGTTTCCGGGACACACCATCTCAGACCCAGTACTTC	CASSFRDTPSQTQYF
13	TRBV7-9	TRBD2	TRBJ2-1	.	TGTGCCAGCAGGGAGACTAGCGCCAATGAGCAGTTCTTC	CASRETSANEQFF
16	TRBV15	.	TRBJ2-5	.	TGTGCCACCAGCAGAGATTTCCTTGGAGTGGGAGAGACCCAGTACTTC	CATSRDFLGVGETQYF
14	TRBV29-1	.	TRBJ2-5	.	TGCAGCGTCCAACACATCCCCAGAAAAGAGACCCAGTACTTC	CSVQHIPRKETQYF
14	TRBV14	TRBD2	TRBJ2-5	.	TGTGCCAGCAGCCAGAGAGCGGGAGCGGAGACCCAGTACTTC	CASSQRAGAETQYF
14	TRBV28	TRBD1	TRBJ1-4	.	TGTGCCAGCAGACAGGACAGGGGCGGCGAAAAACTGTTTTTT	CASRQDRGGEKLFF
14	TRBV6-6	.	TRBJ1-1	once	TGTGCCAGCAGACGCCCCGACGGGAACACTGAAGCTTTCTTT	CASRRPDGNTEAFF
16	TRBV6-1	TRBD1	TRBJ1-5	few	TGTGCCAGCAGTGAGAGGGGACAGGGTTGGTACCAGCCCCAGCATTTT	CASSERGQGWYQPQHF
13	TRBV19	.	TRBJ1-1	.	TGTGCCAGTATGAACAGATTGAACACTGAAGCTTTCTTT	CASMNRLNTEAFF
13	TRBV29-1	.	TRBJ1-1	.	TGCAGCGTTCGTTTTAATCTGAACACTGAAGCTTTCTTT	CSVRFNLNTEAFF
16	TRBV28	.	TRBJ1-1	.	TGTGCCAGCAGTTTGGTTCCCCTAACAGGGTGGACTGAAGCTTTCTTT	CASSLVPLTGWTEAFF
16	TRBV5-6	.	TRBJ2-5	.	TGTGCCAGCAGCTTAACCCGGGGTCGTTATCAAGAGACCCAGTACTTC	CASSLTRGRYQETQYF
18	TRBV10-1	TRBD2	TRBJ2-2	.	TGCGCCAGCAGTGAGTCTTACGGGACTAGCGGGAGCACCGGGGAGCTGTTTTTT	CASSESYGTSGSTGELFF
16	TRBV6-6	TRBD2	TRBJ2-1	.	TGTGCCAGCATCCGACTAGCGGGAGTCCCAACCAATGAGCAGTTCTTC	CASIRLAGVPTNEQFF
15	TRBV29-1	.	TRBJ1-2	.	TGCAGCGTTGAAGATGGCAGGGGACCGCCTGATGGCTACACCTTC	CSVEDGRGPPDGYTF
15	TRBV5-1	TRBD2	TRBJ2-2	.	TGCGCCAGCAGCTTACTAGCGGCGAACACCGGGGAGCTGTTTTTT	CASSLLAANTGELFF
13	TRBV7-9	.	TRBJ2-3	.	TGTGCCAGCAGCTCGCCCAACGTCGGAACGCAGTATTTT	CASSSPNVGTQYF
15	TRBV5-1	.	TRBJ1-1	.	TGCGCCAGCAGCTTGGGGGCAGGGTCGAACACTGAAGCTTTCTTT	CASSLGAGSNTEAFF
12	TRBV11-3	.	TRBJ2-1	.	TGTGCCAGCACCCGCCAGGACAATGAGCAGTTCTTC	CASTRQDNEQFF
15	TRBV7-6	TRBD2	TRBJ2-1	.	TGTGCCAGCACCACAGCCGGGACTAGTGTCAATGAGCAGTTCTTC	CASTTAGTSVNEQFF
13	TRBV18	.	TRBJ1-2	.	TGTGCCAGCTCACCTGGTACTAACTATGGCTACACCTTC	CASSPGTNYGYTF
14	TRBV12-5	.	TRBJ2-7	.	TGTGCTAGTGCCCGGGGGCTAGCGAGTGAAGAGCAGTACTTC	CASARGLASEEQYF
11	TRBV29-1	.	TRBJ1-1	.	TGCAGCGTTGGGACAACCCATGAAATCTTCTTT	CSVGTTHEIFF
11	TRBV11-2	.	TRBJ2-7	.	TGTGCCAGCAGCCTAGGTCTCGAGCAGTACTTC	CASSLGLEQYF
13	TRBV30	TRBD1	TRBJ1-4	.	TGTGCCTGGAGTCGACAGGGCCGGGAAAAACTGTTTTTT	CAWSRQGREKLFF